This is a list of T cell receptor beta chains from one sample in a study of blood T cell repertoires in COVID-19. Profiling relied on immunoSEQ multiplex PCR, and the TCRdb table lists in-frame clones only, not all of them. The table shows tens of thousands of clones, with approximately 91% occurring only once. What was sequenced was peripheral blood. Receptors were obtained from a man in his fifties or sixties with COVID-19, enrolled during active disease. Both conserved end residues are part of each CDR3. Fields, in order: D gene, V gene, J gene, clone size, CDR3 protein, CDR3 DNA. D genes are given only for firm matches. Clone size is stated in some rows and not others, as once, few, many or a class when expanded.

D: .; V: TRBV5-1; J: TRBJ1-6; size: .; CDR3: CASSLVGQNSPLHF; DNA: TGCGCCAGCAGCTTGGTAGGACAGAATTCACCCCTCCACTTT
D: .; V: TRBV11-3; J: TRBJ1-1; size: .; CDR3: CASSLDPGTEAFF; DNA: TGTGCCAGCAGCTTAGACCCGGGGACTGAAGCTTTCTTT
D: .; V: TRBV19; J: TRBJ2-5; size: .; CDR3: CASSTTGFETQYF; DNA: TGTGCCAGTAGTACAACAGGGTTCGAGACCCAGTACTTC
D: .; V: TRBV24-1; J: TRBJ2-1; size: .; CDR3: CATSDLSGSSYNEQFF; DNA: TGTGCCACCAGTGATTTGAGCGGTAGCTCCTACAATGAGCAGTTCTTC
D: TRBD1; V: TRBV11-2; J: TRBJ1-1; size: medium-sized; CDR3: CASSSNLGGGSEAFF; DNA: TGTGCCAGCAGCTCCAATTTAGGAGGGGGCTCTGAAGCTTTCTTT
D: .; V: TRBV10-3; J: TRBJ2-7; size: .; CDR3: CAISEPRRRQGVLDEQYF; DNA: TGTGCCATCAGTGAGCCTCGCCGTAGGCAGGGTGTTTTGGACGAGCAGTACTTC
D: TRBD2; V: TRBV11-2; J: TRBJ2-2; size: .; CDR3: CASSPRTSGAGELFF; DNA: TGTGCCAGCAGCCCGAGGACTAGTGGAGCCGGGGAGCTGTTTTTT
D: .; V: TRBV29-1; J: TRBJ1-1; size: .; CDR3: CSVVNPGWNTEAFF; DNA: TGCAGCGTTGTTAACCCAGGGTGGAACACTGAAGCTTTCTTT
D: TRBD2; V: TRBV6-5; J: TRBJ2-2; size: .; CDR3: CASSYTSGATGELFF; DNA: TGTGCCAGCAGCTATACTAGCGGGGCTACCGGGGAGCTGTTTTTT
D: .; V: TRBV9; J: TRBJ1-3; size: once; CDR3: CASSAPEENTIYF; DNA: TGTGCCAGCAGCGCCCCTGAGGAAAACACCATATATTTT
D: TRBD2; V: TRBV28; J: TRBJ2-7; size: .; CDR3: CASGGERSYEQYF; DNA: TGTGCCTCCGGGGGGGAGCGATCCTACGAGCAGTACTTC
D: .; V: TRBV30; J: TRBJ2-1; size: .; CDR3: CAWSVGGRWDEQFF; DNA: TGTGCCTGGAGTGTAGGCGGGCGCTGGGATGAGCAGTTCTTC
D: .; V: TRBV7-9; J: TRBJ1-6; size: .; CDR3: CASSLAQGTLHF; DNA: TGTGCCAGCAGCTTAGCGCAGGGTACCCTCCACTTT
D: .; V: TRBV7-3; J: TRBJ1-4; size: .; CDR3: CASSPHMGGRMFF; DNA: TGTGCCAGCAGCCCCCACATGGGAGGGAGGATGTTTTTT
D: TRBD2; V: TRBV5-1; J: TRBJ2-7; size: .; CDR3: CASRGEGEQYF; DNA: TGCGCCAGCCGGGGGGAGGGCGAGCAGTACTTC
D: .; V: TRBV25-1; J: TRBJ1-1; size: .; CDR3: CASCGGGLEAFF; DNA: TGTGCCAGTTGTGGGGGAGGGTTAGAAGCTTTCTTT
D: TRBD2; V: TRBV7-9; J: TRBJ2-1; size: .; CDR3: CASSFGAGEANGNEQFF; DNA: TGTGCCAGCAGCTTTGGGGCGGGAGAGGCCAATGGTAATGAGCAGTTCTTC
D: TRBD2; V: TRBV7-9; J: TRBJ2-3; size: .; CDR3: CASSFGLGAGDTQYF; DNA: TGTGCCAGCAGCTTCGGACTAGGGGCCGGGGATACGCAGTATTTT
D: TRBD1; V: TRBV3-1/TRBV3-2; J: TRBJ1-6; size: .; CDR3: CASSARDSNNSPLHF; DNA: TGTGCCAGCAGCGCCCGGGACAGCAATAATTCACCCCTCCACTTT
D: TRBD1; V: TRBV28; J: TRBJ2-2; size: .; CDR3: CASSRRTGAGELFF; DNA: TGTGCCAGCAGCCGACGAACAGGGGCCGGGGAGCTGTTTTTT
D: .; V: TRBV4-2; J: TRBJ1-3; size: .; CDR3: CASSQEIVQAVSGNTIYF; DNA: TGTGCCAGCAGCCAAGAGATTGTACAGGCGGTCTCTGGAAACACCATATATTTT
D: TRBD2; V: TRBV7-9; J: TRBJ2-1; size: .; CDR3: CASSLLADEQFF; DNA: TGTGCCAGCAGCCTGCTAGCGGATGAGCAGTTCTTC
D: .; V: TRBV14; J: TRBJ2-7; size: .; CDR3: CASSQQSSAWSPEQYF; DNA: TGTGCCAGCAGCCAGCAGTCTAGCGCCTGGAGTCCCGAGCAGTACTTC
D: .; V: TRBV12-3/TRBV12-4; J: TRBJ2-3; size: .; CDR3: CASNEGYTQYF; DNA: TGTGCCAGCAACGAGGGTTATACGCAGTATTTT
D: TRBD1; V: TRBV7-9; J: TRBJ2-1; size: .; CDR3: CASSLGSGGRGTEQFF; DNA: TGTGCCAGCAGCTTAGGGAGCGGTGGCAGGGGGACTGAGCAGTTCTTC
D: TRBD2; V: TRBV19; J: TRBJ2-3; size: .; CDR3: CASSPPSGRVTDTQYF; DNA: TGTGCCAGTAGCCCTCCTAGCGGGAGGGTCACAGATACGCAGTATTTT
D: TRBD2; V: TRBV7-6; J: TRBJ2-1; size: .; CDR3: CASSLVSGYLNEQFF; DNA: TGTGCCAGCAGCTTAGTTAGCGGGTATCTCAATGAGCAGTTCTTC
D: TRBD2; V: TRBV18; J: TRBJ2-1; size: medium-sized; CDR3: CASSPPGLAGVPDEQFF; DNA: TGTGCCAGCTCACCACCGGGACTAGCGGGCGTCCCGGATGAGCAGTTCTTC
D: TRBD1; V: TRBV13; J: TRBJ1-2; size: .; CDR3: CASSYKGQGYGYTF; DNA: TGTGCCAGCAGCTACAAAGGACAGGGATATGGCTACACCTTC
D: TRBD1; V: TRBV11-1; J: TRBJ1-2; size: .; CDR3: CASSYRGANGYTF; DNA: TGTGCCAGCAGCTACAGGGGAGCAAACGGCTACACCTTC
D: TRBD1; V: TRBV27; J: TRBJ2-1; size: few; CDR3: CASSPTGGGSYNEQFF; DNA: TGTGCCAGTAGTCCGACAGGGGGCGGGTCCTACAATGAGCAGTTCTTC
D: .; V: TRBV28; J: TRBJ1-4; size: .; CDR3: CASSRLATNEKLFF; DNA: TGTGCCAGCAGCAGACTTGCAACTAATGAAAAACTGTTTTTT
D: TRBD1; V: TRBV18; J: TRBJ2-7; size: .; CDR3: CASSPPGTGLSYEQYF; DNA: TGTGCCAGCTCACCTCCTGGGACAGGGCTTTCCTACGAGCAGTACTTC
D: TRBD1; V: TRBV19; J: TRBJ2-1; size: .; CDR3: CASSIGWTGYNEQFF; DNA: TGTGCCAGTAGTATAGGCTGGACAGGGTACAATGAGCAGTTCTTC
D: .; V: TRBV12-5; J: TRBJ1-1; size: .; CDR3: CASGLPDDWREAFF; DNA: TGTGCTAGTGGTTTGCCGGACGACTGGCGGGAGGCTTTCTTT
D: TRBD2; V: TRBV6-4; J: TRBJ2-7; size: once; CDR3: CASPGGECLSNEQYF; DNA: TGTGCCAGCCCTGGGGGGGAATGCCTTAGCAACGAGCAGTACTTC
D: TRBD2; V: TRBV11-3; J: TRBJ2-1; size: .; CDR3: CASSLRVAGGHEQFF; DNA: TGTGCCAGCAGCTTAAGGGTAGCGGGAGGGCATGAGCAGTTCTTC
D: .; V: TRBV5-4; J: TRBJ2-7; size: .; CDR3: CASSLSSGENEQYF; DNA: TGTGCCAGCAGCTTGTCGTCTGGGGAGAACGAGCAGTACTTC
D: .; V: TRBV11-3; J: TRBJ2-7; size: .; CDR3: CASSLDEEGSSYEQYF; DNA: TGTGCCAGCAGCTTAGATGAGGAGGGGTCGTCCTACGAGCAGTACTTC
D: .; V: TRBV4-2; J: TRBJ2-7; size: .; CDR3: CASSQDRGTYLYEQYF; DNA: TGTGCCAGCAGCCAAGATCGAGGGACATATCTCTACGAGCAGTACTTC
D: TRBD1; V: TRBV25-1; J: TRBJ2-1; size: .; CDR3: CASTAGQGTDEQFF; DNA: TGTGCCAGCACAGCCGGACAGGGTACCGATGAGCAGTTCTTC
D: .; V: TRBV21-1; J: TRBJ2-7; size: .; CDR3: CASSDQSGGEVTMADEQYF; DNA: TGTGCCAGCAGCGACCAATCGGGGGGGGAGGTAACGATGGCGGACGAGCAGTACTTC
D: TRBD1; V: TRBV11-3; J: TRBJ2-7; size: .; CDR3: CASSIYRGPAGEQYF; DNA: TGTGCCAGCAGCATCTACAGGGGCCCCGCCGGGGAGCAGTACTTC
D: .; V: TRBV28; J: TRBJ2-7; size: .; CDR3: CASSSSPAYEQYF; DNA: TGTGCCAGCAGTTCCTCGCCGGCCTACGAGCAGTACTTC
D: .; V: TRBV6-2/TRBV6-3; J: TRBJ2-2; size: .; CDR3: CASSPLAVGELFF; DNA: TGTGCCAGCAGTCCCCTAGCCGTCGGGGAGCTGTTTTTT